These 16 T cell receptor beta chains came from one sample sequenced in a study of OX40 agonist ivuxolimab in advanced cancers. The method was immunoSEQ multiplex PCR; TCRdb's version includes in-frame clones alone and lacks a portion of them. Of 38,000 or so clones in the sample, 80% to 90% were seen once. This specimen consisted of CD4+ or CD8+ T cells sorted from blood, obtained in a trial of the OX40 agonist ivuxolimab. The receptors shown here come from an adult with an advanced solid tumor such as melanoma, head and neck, liver or kidney cancer.

The rearrangement uses TRBV7-8 and TRBJ2-1, with D possibly being TRBD1 or TRBD2 (5 bases each). Deletions cut 3 bases from V and 7 bases from J, with 16 bases between. The CDR3 covers 15 residues. Germline V gives CDR1 SGHVS, CDR2 FQNEAQ. CDR3 protein: CASSLGHPEGNEQFF. The CDR3 DNA follows: TGTGCCAGCAGCTTGGGGCATCCTGAGGGGAATGAGCAGTTCTTC. Using reference TRBV7-8 and TRBJ2-1 for the parts outside the CDR3, the full variable domain is GAGVSQSPRYKVAKRGQDVALRCDPISGHVSLFWYQQALGQGPEFLTYFQNEAQLDKSGLPSDRFFAERPEGSVSTLKIQRTQQEDSAVYLCASSLGHPEGNEQFFGPGTRLTVL.

The V call is TRBV28, the J call TRBJ1-1; no clear D. This CDR3 has 14 amino acids. Germline CDR1 reads MDHEN; CDR2 reads SYDVKM. Trimming took 8 bases from V and 3 from J, leaving 16 bases between them. The CDR3 reads CASCPRGWYTEAFF. The CDR3 coding sequence is TGTGCCAGCTGCCCACGGGGATGGTACACTGAAGCTTTCTTT. The whole variable domain, remainder taken from reference TRBV28 and TRBJ1-1, is DVKVTQSSRYLVKRTGEKVFLECVQDMDHENMFWYRQDPGLGLRLIYFSYDVKMKEKGDIPEGYSVSREKKERFSLILESASTNQTSMYLCASCPRGWYTEAFFGQGTRLTVV.

V usage is TRBV14 and J usage is TRBJ2-6, with D unresolved. V was clipped by 0 bases and J by 0 bases, with 6 bases between them. The CDR3 length is 16 residues. Germline lookup yields CDR1 SGHDN and CDR2 FVKESK. In DNA, the CDR3 is TGTGCCAGCAGCCAAGAATGGGGCTCTGGGGCCAACGTCCTGACTTTC. It codes for CASSQEWGSGANVLTF.

The chain has TRBV20-1 and TRBJ2-7; the match to TRBD1 covers 9 bases. The CDR3 covers 11 residues. Per germline, CDR1 DFQATT and CDR2 SNEGSKA (reference sequence). V was clipped by 5 bases and J by 9 bases; unmatched bases: 5. This CDR3 is CSADRGSVQYF. CDR3 bases: TGCAGTGCTGACAGGGGGTCGGTGCAGTACTTC.

The chain links TRBV7-9 to TRBJ2-2, with no clear D. With 4 bases removed from V and 4 bases from J, the gap between germline ends came to 4 bases. The CDR3 contains 12 residues. CDR1 and CDR2 from the germline V gene are SEHNR and FQNEAQ (reference sequence). CDR3: CASSYGTGELFF. The CDR3, as DNA: TGTGCCAGCAGCTATGGCACCGGGGAGCTGTTTTTT.

The V and J genes are TRBV4-3 and TRBJ1-6; 10 nucleotides match TRBD1. With V trimmed by 4 bases and J by 9 bases, 12 bases remained unmatched. The CDR3 sequence is 17 residues long. The germline V gene encodes CDR1 LGHNA and CDR2 YSLEER. The CDR3 sequence: CASSLTSGTGETSPLHF. The CDR3 region has the DNA TGCGCCAGCAGCCTTACGTCCGGGACAGGGGAAACTTCACCCCTCCACTTT.

The chain combines TRBV4-3 with TRBJ2-7; 9 bases match TRBD2. V lost 2 bases to trimming and J lost 2 bases; unmatched junction nucleotides: 4. Germline V gene lookup returns CDR1 LGHNA and CDR2 YSLEER. The CDR3 has 15 residues. CDR3: CASSQNSGGTYEQYF. CDR3 DNA: TGCGCCAGCAGCCAAAATAGCGGGGGAACCTACGAGCAGTACTTC.

The V call is TRBV9, the J call TRBJ2-7; 10 nucleotides line up with TRBD1. Losses at the gene ends were 3 bases for V and 3 bases for J; bases not matched to a gene: 3. Germline CDR1 SGDLS, CDR2 YYNGEE. The CDR3 is 14 residues long. CDR3 in DNA: TGTGCCAGCAGCGGGACAGGGGGATTCTACGAGCAGTACTTC. Encoded protein: CASSGTGGFYEQYF.

This clone was found once. The genes are TRBV6-1 and TRBJ2-2; 7 bases are a match to TRBD1. There are 14 residues in the CDR3. CDR1 and CDR2 (germline): MNHNS, SASEGT. V was pared by 4 bases and J by 4 bases, with 3 bases of the junction left unmatched. As DNA, the CDR3 is TGTGCCAGCAGTGTAGGGACAGTCACCGGGGAGCTGTTTTTT. Translation gives CASSVGTVTGELFF.

This rearrangement joins TRBV2 to TRBJ1-2; D possibly corresponds to TRBD1 (5 bases). Trimming stripped 0 bases from V and 8 bases from J, with 7 bases between. This CDR3 spans 12 amino acids. The germline CDR1 and CDR2 sequences are SNHLY and FYNNEI. The CDR3: CASSEAGEGYTF. The CDR3 DNA reads TGTGCCAGCAGTGAAGCAGGGGAAGGCTACACCTTC.

The V gene is TRBV7-8, the J gene TRBJ2-1; 9 nucleotides match TRBD2. Germline V gene data show CDR1 as SGHVS and CDR2 as FQNEAQ. With 8 bases clipped from V and 7 bases from J, the junction kept 6 bases outside the gene matches. This CDR3 comprises 13 residues. The CDR3: CASGAGGGNEQFF. The CDR3 bases are TGTGCCAGCGGAGCGGGGGGCGGGAATGAGCAGTTCTTC. Full variable domain (rest looked up from reference TRBV7-8 and TRBJ2-1): GAGVSQSPRYKVAKRGQDVALRCDPISGHVSLFWYQQALGQGPEFLTYFQNEAQLDKSGLPSDRFFAERPEGSVSTLKIQRTQQEDSAVYLCASGAGGGNEQFFGPGTRLTVL.

The CDR3 DNA follows: TGCGCCAGCAGCAGTAGCGGGGGGTCCCAAGAGACCCAGTACTTC. It encodes CASSSSGGSQETQYF. The chain recombines TRBV5-1 with TRBJ2-5, with 10 positions matching TRBD2. With V trimmed by 4 bases and J by 1 base, 4 bases remained unmatched. CDR3 size: 15 residues. CDR1 and CDR2 from the germline V gene are SGHRS and YFSETQ.

The CDR3 coding sequence is TGTGCCAGCAGCTTTGACGAGACTACCCATAGCACAGATACGCAGTATTTT. It codes for CASSFDETTHSTDTQYF. The V and J genes are TRBV7-8 and TRBJ2-3; D is possibly TRBD2 (5 bases). The length of the CDR3 is 17 residues. The germline V and J ends were trimmed by 3 bases and 0 bases, with 16 bases remaining between them. Germline lookup yields CDR1 SGHVS and CDR2 FQNEAQ.

The J gene is TRBJ1-2, the V gene TRBV4-3, with D possibly TRBD1 on 5 matching bases. Looked up from germline, CDR1 is LGHNA and CDR2 is YSLEER. The CDR3 is 14 residues long. With 0 bases removed from V and 7 bases from J, the gap between germline ends came to 12 bases. The CDR3 sequence is CASSQDVGEAGYTF. The DNA of the CDR3 is TGCGCCAGCAGCCAAGACGTGGGGGAGGCTGGCTACACCTTC.

This rearrangement joins TRBV2 to TRBJ2-5; TRBD1 aligns across 10 bases. V lost 10 bases, J lost 5 bases, and 10 bases stayed unmatched. The CDR3 covers 14 residues. Per the germline V gene, CDR1 is SNHLY and CDR2 is FYNNEI. CDR3 bases: TGTGCCAACTCCCGGGACAGGGGAGGGGAGACCCAGTACTTC. It specifies CANSRDRGGETQYF. The full variable domain, its missing parts supplied by reference TRBV2 and TRBJ2-5, is EPEVTQTPSHQVTQMGQEVILRCVPISNHLYFYWYRQILGQKVEFLVSFYNNEISEKSEIFDDQFSVERPDGSNFTLKIRSTKLEDSAMYFCANSRDRGGETQYFGPGTRLLVL.

Only one count was recorded for this clone. The genes are TRBV6-1 and TRBJ2-7; 10 nucleotides line up with TRBD2. V was clipped by 2 bases and J by 2 bases; unmatched bases: 18. From germline, CDR1 is MNHNS and CDR2 SASEGT. The CDR3 covers 20 residues. The CDR3 sequence: CASSEFLPSGGIIAPYEQYF. The CDR3 DNA reads TGTGCCAGCAGTGAATTTCTTCCTAGCGGGGGAATTATAGCCCCCTACGAGCAGTACTTC.